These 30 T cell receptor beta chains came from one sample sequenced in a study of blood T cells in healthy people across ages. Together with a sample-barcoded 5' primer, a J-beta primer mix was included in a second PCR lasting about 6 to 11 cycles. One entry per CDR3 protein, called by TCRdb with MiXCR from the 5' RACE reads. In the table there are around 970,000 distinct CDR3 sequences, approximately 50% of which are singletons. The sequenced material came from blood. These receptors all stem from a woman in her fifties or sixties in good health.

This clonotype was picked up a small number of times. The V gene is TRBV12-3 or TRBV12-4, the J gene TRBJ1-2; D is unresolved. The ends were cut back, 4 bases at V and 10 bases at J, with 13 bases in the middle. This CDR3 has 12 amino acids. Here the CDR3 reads CASSSRPEYYTF. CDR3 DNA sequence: TGTGCCAGCAGTTCCCGGCCGGAGTACTACACCTTC.

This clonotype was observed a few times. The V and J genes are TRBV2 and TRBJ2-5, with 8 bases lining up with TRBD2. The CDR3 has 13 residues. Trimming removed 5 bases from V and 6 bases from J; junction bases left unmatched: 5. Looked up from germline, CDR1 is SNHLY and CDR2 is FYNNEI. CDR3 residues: CASSREGGKTQYF. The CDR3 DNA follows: TGTGCCAGCAGTCGGGAGGGCGGAAAGACCCAGTACTTC. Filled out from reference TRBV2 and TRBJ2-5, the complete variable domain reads EPEVTQTPSHQVTQMGQEVILRCVPISNHLYFYWYRQILGQKVEFLVSFYNNEISEKSEIFDDQFSVERPDGSNFTLKIRSTKLEDSAMYFCASSREGGKTQYFGPGTRLLVL.

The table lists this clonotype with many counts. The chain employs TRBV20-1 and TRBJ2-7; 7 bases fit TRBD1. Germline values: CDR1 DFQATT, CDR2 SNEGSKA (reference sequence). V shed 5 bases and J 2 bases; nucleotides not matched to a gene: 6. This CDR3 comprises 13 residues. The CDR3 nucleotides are TGCAGTGCTCCGCGACAGGGAACCTACGAGCAGTACTTC. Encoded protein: CSAPRQGTYEQYF.

This CDR3 reads CSARGTGEIVVRDYEQYF. The CDR3 DNA follows: TGCAGTGCTAGAGGGACAGGGGAAATTGTGGTAAGAGACTACGAGCAGTACTTC. The J gene is TRBJ2-7, the V gene TRBV20-1; 9 bases agree with TRBD1. V dropped 1 base and J dropped 3; count of bases not matched to a gene: 16. CDR1 and CDR2 (germline): DFQATT, SNEGSKA (reference sequence). There are 18 residues in the CDR3.

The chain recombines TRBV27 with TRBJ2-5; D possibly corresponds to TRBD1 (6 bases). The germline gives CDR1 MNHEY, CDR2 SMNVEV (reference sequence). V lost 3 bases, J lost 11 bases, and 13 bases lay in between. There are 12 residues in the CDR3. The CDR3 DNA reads TGTGCCAGCAGTTTTAGGGGGAATAAGCAGTACTTC. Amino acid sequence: CASSFRGNKQYF.

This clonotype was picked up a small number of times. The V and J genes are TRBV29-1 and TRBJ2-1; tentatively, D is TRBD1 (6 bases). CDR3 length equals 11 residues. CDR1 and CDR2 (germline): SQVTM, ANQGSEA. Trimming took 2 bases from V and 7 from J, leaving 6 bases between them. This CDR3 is CSVERGNEQFF. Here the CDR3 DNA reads TGCAGCGTTGAAAGGGGGAATGAGCAGTTCTTC.

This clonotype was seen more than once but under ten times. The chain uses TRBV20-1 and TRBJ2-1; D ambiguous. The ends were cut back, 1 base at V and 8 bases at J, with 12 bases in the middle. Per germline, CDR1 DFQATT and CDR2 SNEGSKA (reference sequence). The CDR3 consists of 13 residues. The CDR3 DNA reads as TGCAGTGCTAGAGGGCTAGTTCTCGATGAGCAGTTCTTC. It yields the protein CSARGLVLDEQFF.

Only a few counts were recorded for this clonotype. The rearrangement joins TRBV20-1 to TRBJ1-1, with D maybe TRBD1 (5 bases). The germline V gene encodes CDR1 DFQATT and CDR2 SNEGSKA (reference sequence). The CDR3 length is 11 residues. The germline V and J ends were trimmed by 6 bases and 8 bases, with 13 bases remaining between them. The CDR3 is CSAGDAYEAFF. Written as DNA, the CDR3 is TGCAGTGCAGGGGATGCTTACGAAGCTTTCTTT.

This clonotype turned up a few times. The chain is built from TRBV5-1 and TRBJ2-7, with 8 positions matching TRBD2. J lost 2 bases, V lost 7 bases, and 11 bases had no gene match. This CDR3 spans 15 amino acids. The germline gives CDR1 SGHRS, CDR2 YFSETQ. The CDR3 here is CASSWRPGLAYEQYF. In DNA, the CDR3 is TGCGCCAGCTCCTGGCGCCCGGGACTAGCCTACGAGCAGTACTTC. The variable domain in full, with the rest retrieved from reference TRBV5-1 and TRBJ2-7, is KAGVTQTPRYLIKTRGQQVTLSCSPISGHRSVSWYQQTPGQGLQFLFEYFSETQRNKGNFPGRFSGRQFSNSRSEMNVSTLELGDSALYLCASSWRPGLAYEQYFGPGTRLTVT.

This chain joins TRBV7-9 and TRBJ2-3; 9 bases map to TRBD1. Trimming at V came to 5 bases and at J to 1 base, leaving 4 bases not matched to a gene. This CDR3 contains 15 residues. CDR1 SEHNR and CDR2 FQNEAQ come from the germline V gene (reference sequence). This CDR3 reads CASSPGQGGTDTQYF. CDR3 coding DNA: TGTGCCAGCAGCCCGGGACAGGGAGGCACAGATACGCAGTATTTT.

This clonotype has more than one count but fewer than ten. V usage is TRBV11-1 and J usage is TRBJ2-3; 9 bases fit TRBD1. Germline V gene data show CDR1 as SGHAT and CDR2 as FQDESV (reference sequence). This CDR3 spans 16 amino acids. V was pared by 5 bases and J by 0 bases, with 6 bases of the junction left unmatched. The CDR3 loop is CASSPTGGVSTDTQYF. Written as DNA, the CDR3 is TGTGCCAGCAGCCCCACAGGGGGCGTCAGCACAGATACGCAGTATTTT.

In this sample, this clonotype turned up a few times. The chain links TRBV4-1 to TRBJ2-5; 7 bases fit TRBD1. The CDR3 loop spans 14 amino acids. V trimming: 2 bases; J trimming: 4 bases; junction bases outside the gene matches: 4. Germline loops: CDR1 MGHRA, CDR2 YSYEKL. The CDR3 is CASSQPGGLETQYF. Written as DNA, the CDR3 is TGCGCCAGCAGCCAACCAGGGGGTTTAGAGACCCAGTACTTC.

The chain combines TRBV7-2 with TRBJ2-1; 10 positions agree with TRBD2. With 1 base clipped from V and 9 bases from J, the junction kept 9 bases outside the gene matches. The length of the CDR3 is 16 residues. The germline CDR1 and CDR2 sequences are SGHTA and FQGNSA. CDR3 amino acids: CASSLGGGTSEFEQFF. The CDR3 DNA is TGTGCCAGCAGCTTAGGTGGAGGGACTAGCGAGTTTGAGCAGTTCTTC.

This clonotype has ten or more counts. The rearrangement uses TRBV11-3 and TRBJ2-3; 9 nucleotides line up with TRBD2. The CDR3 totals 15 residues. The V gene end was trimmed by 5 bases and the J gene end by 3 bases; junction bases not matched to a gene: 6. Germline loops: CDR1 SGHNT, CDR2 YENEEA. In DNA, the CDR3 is TGTGCCAGCAGCGAGACTAGCGGAGAGACAGATACGCAGTATTTT. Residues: CASSETSGETDTQYF.

DNA of the CDR3: TGTGCCAGCACCCCTGTTGAGGGCTTGCGCTCCTATAATTCACCCCTCCACTTT. Protein product: CASTPVEGLRSYNSPLHF. V gene TRBV28 combines with J gene TRBJ1-6, with D unclear. Trimming pared 7 bases from V and 0 bases from J, leaving 19 bases between. The CDR3 sequence is 18 residues long. Per the germline V gene, CDR1 is MDHEN and CDR2 is SYDVKM. The entire variable domain, with the rest obtained from reference TRBV28 and TRBJ1-6, is as follows: DVKVTQSSRYLVKRTGEKVFLECVQDMDHENMFWYRQDPGLGLRLIYFSYDVKMKEKGDIPEGYSVSREKKERFSLILESASTNQTSMYLCASTPVEGLRSYNSPLHFGNGTRLTVT.

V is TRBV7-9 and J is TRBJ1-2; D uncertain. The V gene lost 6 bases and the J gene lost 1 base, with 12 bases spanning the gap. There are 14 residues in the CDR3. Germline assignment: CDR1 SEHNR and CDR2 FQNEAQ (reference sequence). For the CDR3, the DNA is TGTGCCAGCAGATTTTCTGAGGTTAACTATGGCTACACCTTC. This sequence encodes CASRFSEVNYGYTF.

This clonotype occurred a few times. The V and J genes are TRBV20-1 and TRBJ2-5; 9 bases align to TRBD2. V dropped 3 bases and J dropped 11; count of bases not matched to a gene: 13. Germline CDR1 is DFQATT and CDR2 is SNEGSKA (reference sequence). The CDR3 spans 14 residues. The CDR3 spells CSASPGLAYNEQYF. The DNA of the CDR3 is TGCAGTGCTAGTCCGGGACTAGCTTACAATGAGCAGTACTTC.

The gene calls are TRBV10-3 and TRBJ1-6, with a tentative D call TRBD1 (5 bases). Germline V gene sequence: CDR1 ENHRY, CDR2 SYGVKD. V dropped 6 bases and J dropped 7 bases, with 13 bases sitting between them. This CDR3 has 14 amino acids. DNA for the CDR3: TGTGCCATCAGGCAGGGCTCTGACAATTCACCCCTCCACTTT. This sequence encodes CAIRQGSDNSPLHF.

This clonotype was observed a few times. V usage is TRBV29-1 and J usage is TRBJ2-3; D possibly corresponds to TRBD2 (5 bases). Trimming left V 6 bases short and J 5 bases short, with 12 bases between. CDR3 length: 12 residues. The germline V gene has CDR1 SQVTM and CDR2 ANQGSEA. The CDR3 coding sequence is TGCAGCGTCGGAGAGGGTGTAGATACGCAGTATTTT. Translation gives CSVGEGVDTQYF.

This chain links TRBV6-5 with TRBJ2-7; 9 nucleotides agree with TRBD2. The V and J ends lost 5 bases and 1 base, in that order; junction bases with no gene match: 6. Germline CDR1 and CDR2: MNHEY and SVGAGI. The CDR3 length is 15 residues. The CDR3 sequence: CASSVAGVGSYEQYF. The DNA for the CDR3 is TGTGCCAGCAGTGTAGCGGGAGTGGGTTCCTACGAGCAGTACTTC.

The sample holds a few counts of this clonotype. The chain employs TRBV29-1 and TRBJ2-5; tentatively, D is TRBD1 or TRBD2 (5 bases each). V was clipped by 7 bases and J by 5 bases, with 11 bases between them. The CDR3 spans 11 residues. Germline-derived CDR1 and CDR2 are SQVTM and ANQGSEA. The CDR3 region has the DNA TGCAGCGCGGGGACCCGGGAGACCCAGTACTTC. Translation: CSAGTRETQYF. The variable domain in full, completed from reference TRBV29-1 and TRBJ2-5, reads SAVISQKPSRDICQRGTSLTIQCQVDSQVTMMFWYRQQPGQSLTLIATANQGSEATYESGFVIDKFPISRPNLTFSTLTVSNMSPEDSSIYLCSAGTRETQYFGPGTRLLVL.

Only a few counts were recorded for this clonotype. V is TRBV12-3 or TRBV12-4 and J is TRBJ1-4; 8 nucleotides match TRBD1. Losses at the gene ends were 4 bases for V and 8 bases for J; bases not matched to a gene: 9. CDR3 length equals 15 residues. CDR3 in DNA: TGTGCCAGCAGTTCTCAGGGGGCAGTAGGGGAAAAACTGTTTTTT. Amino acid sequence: CASSSQGAVGEKLFF.

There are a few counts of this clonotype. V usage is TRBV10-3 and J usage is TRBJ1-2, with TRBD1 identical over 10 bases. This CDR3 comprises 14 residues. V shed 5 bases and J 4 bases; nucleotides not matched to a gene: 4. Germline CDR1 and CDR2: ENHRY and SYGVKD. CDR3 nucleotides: TGTGCCATCAGTACGGGACAGGGGCTCTATGGCTACACCTTC. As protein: CAISTGQGLYGYTF.

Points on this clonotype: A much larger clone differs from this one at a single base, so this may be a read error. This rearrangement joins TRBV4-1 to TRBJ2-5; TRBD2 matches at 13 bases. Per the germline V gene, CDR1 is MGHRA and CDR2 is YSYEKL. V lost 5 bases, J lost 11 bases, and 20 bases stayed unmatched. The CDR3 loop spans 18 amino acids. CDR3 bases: TGCGCCAGCAGCTCCAGCTTATCGGGACTAGCGGGACTTAATGAGCAGTACTTC. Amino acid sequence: CASSSSLSGLAGLNEQYF.

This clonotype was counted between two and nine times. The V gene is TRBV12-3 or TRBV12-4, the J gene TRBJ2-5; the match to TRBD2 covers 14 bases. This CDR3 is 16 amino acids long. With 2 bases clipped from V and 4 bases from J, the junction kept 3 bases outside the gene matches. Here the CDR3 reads CASSLRGLAGVETQYF. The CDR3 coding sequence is TGTGCCAGCAGTTTAAGGGGACTAGCGGGAGTAGAGACCCAGTACTTC.

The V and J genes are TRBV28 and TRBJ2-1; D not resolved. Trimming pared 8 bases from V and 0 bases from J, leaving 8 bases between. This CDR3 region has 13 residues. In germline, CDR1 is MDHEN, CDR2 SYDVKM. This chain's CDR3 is CASLDPSYNEQFF. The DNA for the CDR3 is TGTGCCAGCTTAGATCCCTCCTACAATGAGCAGTTCTTC.

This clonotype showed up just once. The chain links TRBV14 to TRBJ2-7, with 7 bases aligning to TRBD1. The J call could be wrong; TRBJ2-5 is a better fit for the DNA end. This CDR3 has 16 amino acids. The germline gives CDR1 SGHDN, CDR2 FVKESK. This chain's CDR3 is CASSHPEWDRKETQYF. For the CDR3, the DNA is TGTGCCAGCAGCCATCCTGAATGGGACAGAAAAGAGACCCAGTACTTC.

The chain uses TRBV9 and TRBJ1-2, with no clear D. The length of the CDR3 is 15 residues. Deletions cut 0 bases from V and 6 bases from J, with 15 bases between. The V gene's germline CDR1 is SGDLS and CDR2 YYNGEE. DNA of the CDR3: TGTGCCAGCAGCGTAGAAGGCCAGGCCGGGAATGGCTACACCTTC. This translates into CASSVEGQAGNGYTF.

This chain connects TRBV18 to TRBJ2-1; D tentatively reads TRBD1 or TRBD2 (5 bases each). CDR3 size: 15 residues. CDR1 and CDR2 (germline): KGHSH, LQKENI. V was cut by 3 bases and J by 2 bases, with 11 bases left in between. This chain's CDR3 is CASSPGRGAYNEQFF. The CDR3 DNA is TGTGCCAGCTCACCGGGTAGAGGGGCCTACAATGAGCAGTTCTTC.

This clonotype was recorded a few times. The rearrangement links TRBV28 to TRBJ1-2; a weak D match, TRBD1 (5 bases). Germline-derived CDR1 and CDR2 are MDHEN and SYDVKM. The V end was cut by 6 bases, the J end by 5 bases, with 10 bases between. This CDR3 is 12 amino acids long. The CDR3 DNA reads TGTGCCAGCAGCAGGGCCCAATATGGCTACACCTTC. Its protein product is CASSRAQYGYTF.